This T cell receptor (beta chain) was sequenced in a study of T-cell memory formation after mild COVID-19. Germline V lookup: CDR1 GTSNPN, CDR2 SVGIG (reference sequence). The length of the CDR3 is 14 residues. Trimming took off 2 bases at V and 5 bases at J, with 10 bases between the two ends. TCRdb re-analysed the 5' RACE reads in MiXCR, keeping a single row per CDR3 protein. This table holds 150,000 to 200,000 distinct CDR3 sequences, roughly 28% found once. The chain has TRBV30 and TRBJ1-6; D unresolved. The sample comprised PBMCs or a T cell subset sorted from them (not recorded which). This sequence was found in an adult woman who had mild COVID-19 (a few samples of this study predate the infection). Cell type and time point are not known. CDR3 protein: CAWSFGDNNSPLHF. The CDR3, as DNA: TGTGCCTGGAGTTTTGGAGACAATAATTCACCCCTCCACTTT.